Below, 26 T cell receptor beta chains from the same sample are listed, as sequenced in a study of T cell clonality in common variable immunodeficiency. Profiling relied on immunoSEQ multiplex PCR, and the TCRdb table lists in-frame clones only, not all of them. Singletons are absent from the sample, which has about 16,000 clones. These receptors have no identified antigens. Study-level findings and limits: In common variable immunodeficiency, TCR beta chains reportedly carried fewer deletions and N-nucleotide insertions.

The sequencing input was peripheral blood mononuclear cells. Source of these receptors: a human donor with common variable immunodeficiency.

This clone was counted a few times. CDR3 bases read: TGTGCCAGCAGCGGAGGACAGACCAACTATGGC. Translation: CASSGGQTNYG. In full, the CDR3 reads CASSGGQTNYGYTF. The chain recombines TRBV7-2 with TRBJ1-2; possibly TRBD1 for D (6 bases). From the germline J gene comes the end of the CDR3, since the read stops 3 residues before it. Germline CDR1 and CDR2: SGHTA and FQGNSA. Trimming took 5 bases from V and 2 from J, leaving 12 bases between them. The CDR3 has 14 amino acids. Full variable domain (outside the CDR3, taken from reference TRBV7-2 and TRBJ1-2): GAGVSQSPSNKVTEKGKDVELRCDPISGHTALYWYRQSLGQGLEFLIYFQGNSAPDKSGLPSDRFSAERTGGSVSTLTIQRTQQEDSAVYLCASSGGQTNYGYTFGSGTRLTVV.

This clone was detected a few times. Read coverage stops 3 residues before the CDR3 terminus; the germline J gene supplies the remainder. The V gene is TRBV19, the J gene TRBJ2-7; D is possibly TRBD1 (6 bases). V dropped 3 bases and J dropped 1 base, with 19 bases sitting between them. This CDR3 contains 17 residues. CDR1 is LNHDA, CDR2 SQIVND, per germline (reference sequence). This chain's CDR3 is CASSIGVGIGQSYEQYF. The DNA read from the CDR3 is TGTGCCAGTAGTATCGGTGTTGGGATAGGACAGTCCTACGAG.

Comments on this clone: The read stops 3 residues short of the end of the CDR3; the missing end is completed from the germline J gene. The V gene is TRBV30, the J gene TRBJ1-1; D is perhaps TRBD1 (6 bases). There are 13 residues in the CDR3. The germline gives CDR1 GTSNPN, CDR2 SVGIG (reference sequence). Deletions cut 2 bases from V and 3 bases from J, with 10 bases between. Incomplete CDR3 DNA: TGTGCCTGGAGTACAGGGAGAGACACTGAA. This encodes CAWSTGRDTE. The complete CDR3 reads CAWSTGRDTEAFF.

Of note for this clone: The read terminates 3 residues ahead of where the CDR3 ends, so the germline J gene completes it. The rearrangement links TRBV30 to TRBJ2-6; a weak D match, TRBD2 (6 bases). With 0 bases removed from V and 2 bases from J, the gap between germline ends came to 11 bases. Per the germline V gene, CDR1 is GTSNPN and CDR2 is SVGIG (reference sequence). There are 16 residues in the CDR3. This CDR3 reads CAWSVGGGAGANVLTF. The sequenced part of the CDR3 DNA is TGTGCCTGGAGTGTAGGCGGAGGGGCTGGGGCCAACGTC.

As for this clone: The missing CDR3 end, 3 residues past where the read stops, is filled in from the germline J gene. The rearrangement uses TRBV5-6 and TRBJ2-7; 7 bases align to TRBD1. The V segment lost 4 bases and the J segment 2 bases; nucleotides outside the gene matches: 9. Germline CDR1 SGHDT, CDR2 YYEEEE. The CDR3 is made up of 15 amino acids. The covered CDR3 bases are TGTGCCAGCAGCCTCGACAGGGAAGGCCCCTACGAG. The encoded protein is CASSLDREGPYE. The whole CDR3 sequence is CASSLDREGPYEQYF.

The sample holds a few counts of this clone. The read stops 3 residues short of the end of the CDR3; the missing end is completed from the germline J gene. This sequence joins TRBV6-2 or TRBV6-3 and TRBJ2-7; D is perhaps TRBD1 (6 bases). The CDR3 sequence is 14 residues long. In germline, CDR1 is MNHEY, CDR2 SVGEGT. V was trimmed by 4 bases and J by 0 bases, leaving 10 bases between them. CDR3 loop: CASSSVTGSYEQYF. The CDR3 bases that were read are TGTGCCAGCAGTTCTGTGACAGGCTCCTACGAG.

Concerning this clone: The CDR3 end lies 3 residues beyond the end of the read and is filled in from the germline J gene. J is TRBJ2-5 and V is TRBV2; unclear D gene. V was clipped by 4 bases and J by 4 bases, with 7 bases between them. In germline, CDR1 is SNHLY, CDR2 FYNNEI. The CDR3 is 12 amino acids. CDR3 protein: CASSVIAETQYF. Incomplete CDR3 DNA: TGTGCCAGCAGTGTTATAGCAGAGACC.

This clone has ten or more counts. The read terminates 3 residues ahead of where the CDR3 ends, so the germline J gene completes it. The rearrangement joins TRBV5-1 to TRBJ1-1; the D is unclear. The length of the CDR3 is 14 residues. V lost 0 bases, J lost 3 bases, and 9 bases lay in between. CDR1 is SGHRS, CDR2 YFSETQ, per germline. CDR3 residues: CASSLEAGYTEAFF. CDR3 DNA, as far as it was read: TGCGCCAGCAGCTTGGAAGCGGGGTACACTGAA.

This clone was recorded at least ten times. The DNA ends 3 residues before the CDR3 does, and the rest of the CDR3 is filled in from the germline J gene. The chain has TRBV11-3 and TRBJ2-2; tentatively, D is TRBD1 (5 bases). The germline V gene encodes CDR1 SGHNT and CDR2 YENEEA. This CDR3 comprises 13 residues. With 5 bases removed from V and 5 bases from J, the gap between germline ends came to 9 bases. The sequenced CDR3 bases are TGTGCCAGCAGCGGACACCTTACCGGGGAG. It is translated as CASSGHLTGE. The full CDR3 is CASSGHLTGELFF.

This clone came up a few times. At one of its ends the junction is not consistent with the germline gene, which may arise from a read error. The read halts 3 residues ahead of the CDR3 end, with the missing end drawn from the germline J gene. The chain joins TRBV7-7 to TRBJ2-2, with TRBD1 matching over 11 bases. This CDR3 is 15 amino acids long. Germline CDR1 and CDR2: SSHAT and FNYEAQ (reference sequence). The covered CDR3 bases are TGTGCTAGCAGCCGGGACAGGGGGAGTACCGGGGAG. Its protein is CASSRDRGSTGE. The CDR3 reads in full as CASSRDRGSTGELFF. The variable domain in full, with the rest retrieved from reference TRBV7-7 and TRBJ2-2, is GAGVSQSPRYKVTKRGQDVTLRCDPISSHATLYWYQQALGQGPEFLTYFNYEAQPDKSGLPSDRFSAERPEGSISTLTIQRTEQRDSAMYRCASSRDRGSTGELFFGEGSRLTVL.

The sample holds many counts of this clone. Sequencing ends 3 residues short of the CDR3 end; the germline J gene provides the rest. The rearrangement links TRBV29-1 to TRBJ2-5; 7 nucleotides agree with TRBD1. After removal of 5 bases from V and 0 bases from J, the junction contained 3 bases not matched to a gene. Per the germline V gene, CDR1 is SQVTM and CDR2 is ANQGSEA. The CDR3 length is 13 residues. The sequenced part of the CDR3 DNA is TGCAGCGTTAACAGGGGCAACCAAGAGACC. It yields the protein CSVNRGNQET. The full CDR3 sequence reads CSVNRGNQETQYF.

In regard to this clone: One end of the junction does not line up with germline, which may come from a read error. Coverage ceases 3 residues before the CDR3 finishes, and the germline J gene fills in the end. The chain employs TRBV7-2 and TRBJ2-1; TRBD2 aligns across 8 bases. The germline V gene encodes CDR1 SGHTA and CDR2 FQGNSA. This CDR3 has 14 amino acids. CDR3 in amino acids: CASILSGGRGEQFF. CDR3 DNA (partial): TGTGCCAGCATCTTAAGCGGGGGTCGGGGTGAG.

This clone occurred many times. The sequenced fragment ends 3 residues before the CDR3 boundary, so the rest is inferred from the germline J gene. This chain links TRBV18 with TRBJ1-2, with D perhaps TRBD1 (6 bases). The CDR3 totals 13 residues. The germline gives CDR1 KGHSH, CDR2 LQKENI. CDR3 bases read: TGTGCCAGCTCACGTACTACAGGGAGAGGC. This translates into CASSRTTGRG. The whole CDR3 protein reads CASSRTTGRGYTF.

This clone was detected ten times or more. The read is 3 residues too short to cover the CDR3 end, so that end is filled in from the germline J gene. This chain connects TRBV20-1 to TRBJ1-4; tentatively, D is TRBD1 (6 bases). The CDR3 has 18 residues. CDR1 and CDR2 (germline): DFQATT, SNEGSKA (reference sequence). The V end lost 5 bases, the J end lost 8 bases, and 30 bases lay between the germline ends. The CDR3 is CSAERKGTRVWWGEKLFF. The part of the CDR3 DNA that was read is TGCAGTGCTGAACGCAAGGGGACACGGGTGTGGTGGGGCGAAAAA.

Turning to this clone: Sequencing ends 3 residues short of the CDR3 end; the germline J gene provides the rest. V and J are TRBV18 and TRBJ2-3; D might be TRBD1 (5 bases). Trimming left V 3 bases short and J 6 bases short, with 16 bases between. The CDR3 has 15 residues. Germline-derived CDR1 and CDR2 are KGHSH and LQKENI. CDR3 loop: CASSPSTVRSDTQYF. Incomplete CDR3 DNA: TGTGCCAGCTCACCCTCGACAGTCCGAAGTGATACG.

Points on this clone: Coverage ceases 3 residues before the CDR3 finishes, and the germline J gene fills in the end. The chain links TRBV2 to TRBJ2-5, with D perhaps matching TRBD1 (6 bases). CDR3 length: 11 residues. Germline loops: CDR1 SNHLY, CDR2 FYNNEI. V dropped 7 bases and J dropped 5 bases, with 8 bases sitting between them. Incomplete CDR3 DNA: TGTGCCAGCAAGGGGGTTGAGACC. It codes for CASKGVET. The full-length CDR3 reads as CASKGVETQYF. Using reference TRBV2 and TRBJ2-5 for the parts outside the CDR3, the full variable domain is EPEVTQTPSHQVTQMGQEVILRCVPISNHLYFYWYRQILGQKVEFLVSFYNNEISEKSEIFDDQFSVERPDGSNFTLKIRSTKLEDSAMYFCASKGVETQYFGPGTRLLVL.

This clone was observed a handful of times. The CDR3 end falls 3 residues outside the read, so it is completed with the germline J gene. V is TRBV7-8 and J is TRBJ1-6; 8 bases fit TRBD1. Germline V gene sequence: CDR1 SGHVS, CDR2 FQNEAQ. The J segment lost 10 bases and the V segment lost 0 bases, leaving 5 bases of the junction unmatched. The CDR3 spans 15 residues. CDR3 DNA, as far as it was read: TGTGCCAGCAGCTTAGCCGGGACAGGAAGCTCACCC. Its translation is CASSLAGTGSSP. The whole CDR3 protein is CASSLAGTGSSPLHF. The full variable domain, in which reference TRBV7-8 and TRBJ1-6 provide the parts outside the CDR3, is GAGVSQSPRYKVAKRGQDVALRCDPISGHVSLFWYQQALGQGPEFLTYFQNEAQLDKSGLPSDRFFAERPEGSVSTLKIQRTQQEDSAVYLCASSLAGTGSSPLHFGNGTRLTVT.

This clone was found many times. The read stops 3 residues short of the end of the CDR3; the missing end is completed from the germline J gene. The V gene is TRBV20-1, the J gene TRBJ1-4, with 9 nucleotides matching TRBD1. CDR1 is DFQATT, CDR2 SNEGSKA, per germline (reference sequence). J was trimmed by 8 bases and V by 5 bases; bases with no gene match: 6. This CDR3 spans 13 amino acids. Incomplete CDR3 DNA: TGCAGTGCTGGACAGGGGAACTACGAAAAA. This codes for CSAGQGNYEK. The whole CDR3 protein is CSAGQGNYEKLFF.

In the case of this clone: The sequence runs out 3 residues before the end of the CDR3; the remainder is reconstructed from the germline J gene. The V gene is TRBV18, the J gene TRBJ1-2; 8 positions agree with TRBD1. The germline V gene has CDR1 KGHSH and CDR2 LQKENI. Trimming took 3 bases from V and 3 from J; bases not matched to a gene: 6. The CDR3 is 15 amino acids. The DNA read from the CDR3 is TGTGCCAGCTCACCGGAATGGACAGGGCACTATGGC. Amino acid sequence: CASSPEWTGHYG. From start to end, the CDR3 is CASSPEWTGHYGYTF.

Worth noting for this clone: The CDR3 goes on 3 residues after the read ends, and that part is filled in from the germline J gene. The chain combines TRBV18 with TRBJ2-7; TRBD1 agrees at 7 bases. Germline V CDR1 and CDR2: KGHSH, LQKENI. The CDR3 covers 15 residues. Losses at the gene ends were 1 base for V and 3 bases for J; bases not matched to a gene: 6. The covered CDR3 bases are TGTGCCAGCTCACCACGACAGGGTGTTAGCTACGAG. Translated: CASSPRQGVSYE. The whole CDR3 protein is CASSPRQGVSYEQYF.

This clone is labeled as medium-sized. The CDR3 goes on 3 residues after the read ends, and that part is filled in from the germline J gene. The chain uses TRBV29-1 and TRBJ1-2; the D gene is possibly TRBD1 (5 bases). This CDR3 has 13 residues. Per germline, CDR1 SQVTM and CDR2 ANQGSEA. V was pared by 4 bases and J by 2 bases, with 11 bases between. The part of the CDR3 DNA that was read is TGCAGCGTTGTAGACAGCGCGAACTATGGC. Translating it yields CSVVDSANYG. The full CDR3 protein is CSVVDSANYGYTF.

The sample holds a few counts of this clone. The CDR3 end falls 3 residues outside the read, so it is completed with the germline J gene. This chain connects TRBV7-9 to TRBJ2-5; 8 positions agree with TRBD1. This CDR3 is built from 13 residues. The germline CDR1 and CDR2 sequences are SEHNR and FQNEAQ (reference sequence). V shed 5 bases, J shed 5 bases, and the junction held 4 bases outside the gene matches. The CDR3 reads CASSRDRGETQYF. The sequenced part of the CDR3 DNA is TGTGCCAGCAGCCGCGACAGGGGTGAGACC.

This clone was found a few times. The read terminates 3 residues before the CDR3 end, so the remaining end is supplied by the germline J gene. The chain combines TRBV7-8 with TRBJ2-6; possible D gene TRBD1, 6 bases. CDR1 and CDR2 (germline): SGHVS, FQNEAQ. CDR3 length equals 15 residues. V lost 3 bases, J lost 1 base, and 7 bases lay in between. The CDR3 here is CASSFGQSGANVLTF. CDR3 DNA, as far as it was read: TGTGCCAGCAGCTTCGGACAGTCTGGGGCCAACGTC. Full variable domain (remainder filled in from reference TRBV7-8 and TRBJ2-6): GAGVSQSPRYKVAKRGQDVALRCDPISGHVSLFWYQQALGQGPEFLTYFQNEAQLDKSGLPSDRFFAERPEGSVSTLKIQRTQQEDSAVYLCASSFGQSGANVLTFGAGSRLTVL.

This clone was observed at least ten times. The CDR3 extends 3 residues past the end of the read, so its final part is completed from the germline J gene. The chain combines TRBV5-5 with TRBJ2-1, with TRBD1 as a possible D gene (6 bases). V lost 4 bases and J lost 0, with 11 bases in between. Germline loops: CDR1 SGHKS, CDR2 YYEKEE (reference sequence). This CDR3 is 15 amino acids long. The CDR3 bases that were read are TGTGCCAGCAGCGTTGACAGGAGCTCCTACAATGAG. This codes for CASSVDRSSYNE. The CDR3 in its entirety is CASSVDRSSYNEQFF.

As to this clone: The CDR3 is cut off 3 residues early in the read; its end comes from the germline J gene. The chain has TRBV2 and TRBJ2-7; D may be TRBD2 (5 bases). V was cut by 6 bases and J by 3 bases, with 9 bases left in between. The germline V gene has CDR1 SNHLY and CDR2 FYNNEI. The length of the CDR3 is 12 residues. CDR3 region: CASSGEFYEQYF. The sequenced CDR3 bases are TGTGCCAGCAGCGGGGAATTCTACGAG.

This clone was picked up a small number of times. The missing CDR3 end, 3 residues past where the read stops, is filled in from the germline J gene. The J gene is TRBJ2-5, the V gene TRBV6-2 or TRBV6-3; TRBD1 agrees at 7 bases. This CDR3 is built from 15 residues. CDR1 and CDR2 from the germline V gene are MNHEY and SVGEGT. V lost 6 bases to trimming and J lost 1 base; unmatched junction nucleotides: 8. CDR3 protein: CASSKLGQVQETQYF. Partial CDR3 DNA: TGTGCCAGCAGCAAACTTGGACAGGTCCAAGAGACC.